This T cell receptor beta chain was sequenced in a study of shared T cell receptors in the human thymus. Deletions cut 5 bases from V and 0 bases from J, with 12 bases between. This CDR3 contains 15 residues. Per the germline V gene, CDR1 is SGHTA and CDR2 is FQGNSA. Data came from immunoSEQ multiplex PCR; TCRdb stores just in-frame clones and leaves some out. The data hold 500,000 to 750,000 clones, with approximately 88% observed a single time. The sample was also reused in another study, on human thymus T cells. That source adds: The sample donors, healthy Finnish infants, were having corrective surgery for congenital heart defects. Resections removed during corrective heart surgery provided the thymus tissue used. Related research described strongly overlapping thymic repertoires in unrelated people.

This chain connects TRBV7-2 to TRBJ2-3; D is undetermined. The clonotype comes from a boy less than two years old with a congenital heart defect. Sequencing was carried out using thymocytes. The CDR3 is CASSQTWASTDTQYF. In DNA, the CDR3 is TGTGCCAGCAGCCAGACGTGGGCTAGCACAGATACGCAGTATTTT.